A single sample gave rise to the 13 T cell receptor beta chains below, sequenced in a study of blood T cell repertoires in COVID-19. The data were produced by immunoSEQ multiplex PCR, yet TCRdb's version contains in-frame clones alone and is incomplete. This table holds around 380,000 clones, roughly 86% found once. Sample: PBMCs or T cells enriched from blood (not recorded which). These TCRs come from a man aged 25-40 years who had recovered from COVID-19.

The V call is TRBV30, the J call TRBJ2-7, with TRBD1 as a possible D gene (6 bases). CDR3 length: 14 residues. V was pared by 4 bases and J by 3 bases, with 16 bases between. Germline V gene sequence: CDR1 GTSNPN, CDR2 SVGIG (reference sequence). CDR3 bases: TGTGCCTGGACACGGCCAGGGGCTCTCTACGAGCAGTACTTC. It is translated as CAWTRPGALYEQYF.

The rearrangement joins TRBV12-3 or TRBV12-4 to TRBJ1-2; D unresolved. Trimming removed 3 bases at V and 6 bases at J, with 11 bases between. The CDR3 length is 13 residues. The CDR3 here is CASSFRRAHGYTF. The CDR3 nucleotides are TGTGCCAGCAGTTTCCGGCGGGCTCATGGCTACACCTTC.

The V call is TRBV10-3, the J call TRBJ2-2; 9 nucleotides agree with TRBD2. This CDR3 has 15 residues. Germline CDR1 is ENHRY and CDR2 is SYGVKD. The trim removed 7 bases at V and 0 bases at J, leaving 3 bases unmatched. CDR3 amino acids: CAITAGGTNTGELFF. The CDR3 nucleotides read TGTGCCATCACGGCGGGGGGGACGAACACCGGGGAGCTGTTTTTT.

The table lists this clone with a count of one. The chain employs TRBV19 and TRBJ1-5; D uncertain. Germline-derived CDR1 and CDR2 are LNHDA and SQIVND (reference sequence). The CDR3 is 15 residues long. Trimming cost V 8 bases and J 3 bases, with 17 bases left between them. CDR3 loop: CASGLTVQINQPQHF. CDR3 nucleotides: TGTGCCAGTGGGCTAACGGTGCAGATCAATCAGCCCCAGCATTTT.

The CDR3: CSVEGTGSSYNEQFF. In DNA, the CDR3 is TGCAGCGTTGAAGGGACAGGGTCCTCCTACAATGAGCAGTTCTTC. The rearrangement joins TRBV29-1 to TRBJ2-1; 8 bases fit TRBD1. Trimming took 1 base from V and 0 from J; bases not matched to a gene: 2. Looked up from germline, CDR1 is SQVTM and CDR2 is ANQGSEA. CDR3 length: 15 residues.

This chain joins TRBV4-3 and TRBJ1-2, with a weak D call TRBD1 (5 bases). The CDR3 has 14 amino acids. V lost 3 bases, J lost 5 bases, and 13 bases lay in between. The germline CDR1 and CDR2 sequences are LGHNA and YSLEER. The CDR3 spells CASSQPGTAYGYTF. The DNA of the CDR3 is TGCGCCAGCAGCCAGCCTGGGACTGCTTATGGCTACACCTTC.

The chain is built from TRBV2 and TRBJ2-3; D not resolved. The V gene lost 3 bases and the J gene lost 9 bases, with 7 bases spanning the gap. The CDR3 runs 11 residues. CDR1 is SNHLY and CDR2 is FYNNEI in the germline V gene. The CDR3 sequence is CASSEQSTQYF. CDR3 nucleotides: TGTGCCAGCAGTGAGCAGTCCACGCAGTATTTT.

The chain couples TRBV3-1 (or the pseudogene TRBV3-2) to TRBJ2-1; D gene unclear. V lost 0 bases and J 8 bases, leaving 5 bases between the germline ends. The CDR3 is 12 amino acids. Germline V gene sequence: CDR1 LGHDT, CDR2 YNNKEL (reference sequence). The CDR3 DNA follows: TGTGCCAGCAGCCAAGATCCCGATGAGCAGTTCTTC. Translating gives CASSQDPDEQFF.

This chain connects TRBV10-3 to TRBJ1-4, with D tentatively TRBD1 (5 bases). The CDR3 runs to 13 residues. Germline lookup yields CDR1 ENHRY and CDR2 SYGVKD. V was trimmed by 6 bases and J by 4 bases, leaving 9 bases between them. CDR3 sequence (DNA): TGTGCCATCAGACAGGTTGTTAATGAAAAACTGTTTTTT. Translated, it gives CAIRQVVNEKLFF.

The V call is TRBV19, the J call TRBJ1-6, with D perhaps TRBD1 (6 bases). V lost 7 bases and J lost 0, with 16 bases in between. This CDR3 is 17 amino acids long. The germline V gene has CDR1 LNHDA and CDR2 SQIVND (reference sequence). The CDR3 reads CASKTQGEGSYNSPLHF. CDR3 sequence (DNA): TGTGCCAGTAAGACACAGGGCGAAGGCTCCTATAATTCACCCCTCCACTTT.

The chain links TRBV10-3 to TRBJ1-4; 7 bases align to TRBD1. The CDR3 is 15 amino acids. J gave up 7 bases and V 3 bases, and 8 bases lay outside the gene matches. Germline V gene data show CDR1 as ENHRY and CDR2 as SYGVKD. The CDR3 DNA is TGTGCCATCAGTGATTCGAATCAGGGGGGTGAAAAACTGTTTTTT. Residues: CAISDSNQGGEKLFF.

This clone was counted a single time. The V call is TRBV5-5, the J call TRBJ2-1, with 8 positions matching TRBD2. With V trimmed by 3 bases and J by 7 bases, 6 bases remained unmatched. Germline V gene data show CDR1 as SGHKS and CDR2 as YYEKEE (reference sequence). The CDR3 runs to 14 residues. CDR3 protein: CASSSAGGGNEQFF. The DNA of the CDR3 is TGTGCCAGCAGCTCGGCGGGGGGTGGGAATGAGCAGTTCTTC.

The gene calls are TRBV12-3 or TRBV12-4 and TRBJ2-7; TRBD1 might be the D (6 bases). The CDR3 spans 12 residues. Trimming removed 7 bases from V and 6 bases from J, with 13 bases in between. The CDR3 bases are TGTGCCAGCAATCCAGGGGTGGGCGAGCAGTACTTC. This sequence encodes CASNPGVGEQYF.